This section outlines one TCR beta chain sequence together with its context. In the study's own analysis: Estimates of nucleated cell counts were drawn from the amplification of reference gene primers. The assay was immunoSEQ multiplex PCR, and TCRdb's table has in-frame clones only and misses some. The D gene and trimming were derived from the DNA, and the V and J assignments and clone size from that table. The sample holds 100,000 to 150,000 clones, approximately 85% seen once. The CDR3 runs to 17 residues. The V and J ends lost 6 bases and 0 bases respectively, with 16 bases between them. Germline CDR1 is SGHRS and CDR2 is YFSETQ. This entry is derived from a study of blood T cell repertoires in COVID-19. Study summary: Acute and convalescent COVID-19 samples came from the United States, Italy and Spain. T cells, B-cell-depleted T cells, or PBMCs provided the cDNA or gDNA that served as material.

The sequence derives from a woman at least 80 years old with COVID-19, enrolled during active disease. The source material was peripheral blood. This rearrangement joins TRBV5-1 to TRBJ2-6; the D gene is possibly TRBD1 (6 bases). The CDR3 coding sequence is TGCGCCAGCAAGAGAGACAGGCGCTACTCTGGGGCCAACGTCCTGACTTTC. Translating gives CASKRDRRYSGANVLTF.